A selection of T cell receptor beta chains follows, all from one sample in a study of blood T cell repertoires in COVID-19. Assay used: immunoSEQ multiplex PCR; TCRdb lists only in-frame clones, some missing. This sample has fewer than 200,000 clones, with about 86% found just once. Material for sequencing was peripheral blood. These receptors all come from a man in his sixties or seventies with active or convalescent COVID-19. CDR3s include the opening cysteine and the closing phenylalanine or tryptophan. Clone size is stated in some rows and not others, as once, few, many or a class when expanded.

clone_size: NA
v_call: TRBV28
j_call: TRBJ1-2
cdr3_aa: CASSSGQTNYGYTF

clone_size: NA
v_call: TRBV7-3
j_call: TRBJ2-1
cdr3_aa: CASSLLAGGYNEQFF

clone_size: NA
v_call: TRBV7-3
j_call: TRBJ2-3
cdr3_aa: CASSRVRLSTDTQYF

clone_size: NA
v_call: TRBV5-1
j_call: TRBJ2-3
cdr3_aa: CASGFQTGPDTQYF

clone_size: NA
v_call: TRBV29-1
j_call: TRBJ1-5
cdr3_aa: CSVRTQSNQPQHF

clone_size: NA
v_call: TRBV23-1
j_call: TRBJ2-7
cdr3_aa: CASSQSSAYGGIGNEQYF

clone_size: NA
v_call: TRBV5-5
j_call: TRBJ1-1
cdr3_aa: CASSPWWRFTEAFF

clone_size: NA
v_call: TRBV11-3
j_call: TRBJ2-7
cdr3_aa: CASSWGPGWEQYF

clone_size: NA
v_call: TRBV19
j_call: TRBJ2-7
cdr3_aa: CASTPRWVAGSSYEQYF

clone_size: once
v_call: TRBV19
j_call: TRBJ2-4
cdr3_aa: CASSMDRGRAKNIQYF